The rows below give T cell receptor beta chains drawn from one sample of a study of shared clonotypes between healthy human individuals. The protocol was immunoSEQ multiplex PCR, while the TCRdb copy is restricted to in-frame clones and leaves out a portion. The repertoire holds about 820,000 clones, roughly 92% seen once, with less than 25% in the top ten. The specimen was naive CD8+ T cells sorted from blood. These receptors all come from a man between 25 and 39 years old in good health. Each CDR3 is given with its conserved first and last residue. The D gene is left open where the match is weak. Expanded clones are given a class, and other clones once, few, many or no size at all.

D gene: TRBD1; V gene: TRBV7-6; J gene: TRBJ2-7; clone size: .; CDR3 DNA: TGTGCCAGCAGCTGGGGGACAGGGACGGGAGAGCAGTACTTC; CDR3 protein: CASSWGTGTGEQYF
D gene: .; V gene: TRBV7-9; J gene: TRBJ2-7; clone size: .; CDR3 DNA: TGTGCCAGCAGCTTGAAGGGGGGCGAGCAGTACTTC; CDR3 protein: CASSLKGGEQYF
D gene: .; V gene: TRBV27; J gene: TRBJ2-3; clone size: .; CDR3 DNA: TGTGCCAGCAGTTTACTACAAGGCGGGAGCACAGATACGCAGTATTTT; CDR3 protein: CASSLLQGGSTDTQYF
D gene: TRBD1; V gene: TRBV2; J gene: TRBJ2-3; clone size: .; CDR3 DNA: TGTGCCAACAACAGGGGACGGGATACGCAGTATTTT; CDR3 protein: CANNRGRDTQYF
D gene: TRBD1; V gene: TRBV11-2; J gene: TRBJ2-2; clone size: .; CDR3 DNA: TGTGCCAGCAGCTCAGACAGGGTTCACACCGGGGAGCTGTTTTTT; CDR3 protein: CASSSDRVHTGELFF
D gene: .; V gene: TRBV15; J gene: TRBJ1-1; clone size: .; CDR3 DNA: TGTGCCACCAGCAGAGTCGTTGGAGGGACTGAAGCTTTCTTT; CDR3 protein: CATSRVVGGTEAFF
D gene: .; V gene: TRBV7-8; J gene: TRBJ2-5; clone size: .; CDR3 DNA: TGTGCCAGCAGCCGACTAGGAAACCAACAAGAGACCCAGTACTTC; CDR3 protein: CASSRLGNQQETQYF
D gene: .; V gene: TRBV27; J gene: TRBJ2-5; clone size: .; CDR3 DNA: TGTGCCAGCAGTTTATTGGGCAGGGAGACCCAGTACTTC; CDR3 protein: CASSLLGRETQYF
D gene: TRBD2; V gene: TRBV9; J gene: TRBJ2-1; clone size: .; CDR3 DNA: TGTGCCAGCAGCCCACAGACAGCGGGGGCTAATGAGCAGTTCTTC; CDR3 protein: CASSPQTAGANEQFF
D gene: TRBD1; V gene: TRBV13; J gene: TRBJ1-4; clone size: .; CDR3 DNA: TGTGCCAGCAGCTCTACAACAGGGGGGGTAGGAACTAATGAAAAACTGTTTTTT; CDR3 protein: CASSSTTGGVGTNEKLFF
D gene: .; V gene: TRBV11-2; J gene: TRBJ1-3; clone size: .; CDR3 DNA: TGTGCCAGCAACAAAGCGGCATCTAGCTCTGGAAACACCATATATTTT; CDR3 protein: CASNKAASSSGNTIYF
D gene: .; V gene: TRBV11-2; J gene: TRBJ2-7; clone size: .; CDR3 DNA: TGTGCCAGCAGCTTAGAGGATGCCTACGAGCAGTACTTC; CDR3 protein: CASSLEDAYEQYF
D gene: .; V gene: TRBV11-2; J gene: TRBJ2-7; clone size: .; CDR3 DNA: TGTGCCAGCAGCTTCGGGTCAGGGAGTTACGAGCAGTACTTC; CDR3 protein: CASSFGSGSYEQYF
D gene: .; V gene: TRBV7-9; J gene: TRBJ1-1; clone size: .; CDR3 DNA: TGTGCCAGCAGCTTGGCCAGCCTGGGCACTGAAGCTTTCTTT; CDR3 protein: CASSLASLGTEAFF
D gene: TRBD1; V gene: TRBV9; J gene: TRBJ1-4; clone size: .; CDR3 DNA: TGTGCCAGCAGCGTTCGGGGACAGGCTAATGAAAAACTGTTTTTT; CDR3 protein: CASSVRGQANEKLFF
D gene: .; V gene: TRBV28; J gene: TRBJ2-1; clone size: .; CDR3 DNA: TGTGCCAGCAGTGGGAGGCCGTCCTACAATGAGCAGTTCTTC; CDR3 protein: CASSGRPSYNEQFF
D gene: .; V gene: TRBV4-1; J gene: TRBJ2-3; clone size: .; CDR3 DNA: TGCGCCAGCTCCGGGGAGAACACAGATACGCAGTATTTT; CDR3 protein: CASSGENTDTQYF
D gene: .; V gene: TRBV28; J gene: TRBJ2-3; clone size: .; CDR3 DNA: TGTGCCAGCAGTTTTCTTCGGGAGAAGAGGGGTACAGATACGCAGTATTTT; CDR3 protein: CASSFLREKRGTDTQYF
D gene: .; V gene: TRBV19; J gene: TRBJ1-1; clone size: .; CDR3 DNA: TGTGCCAGTAGTATCTCCGGGACCTACAATGAAGCTTTCTTT; CDR3 protein: CASSISGTYNEAFF
D gene: .; V gene: TRBV5-1; J gene: TRBJ2-4; clone size: .; CDR3 DNA: TGCGCCAGCAGCGCGGGACAGTGGGAAAACATTCAGTACTTC; CDR3 protein: CASSAGQWENIQYF
D gene: .; V gene: TRBV7-8; J gene: TRBJ2-1; clone size: once; CDR3 DNA: TGTGCCAGCAGCTTAGCGACGCCACCAACGTGGGATGAGCAGTTCTTC; CDR3 protein: CASSLATPPTWDEQFF
D gene: TRBD1; V gene: TRBV15; J gene: TRBJ2-2; clone size: .; CDR3 DNA: TGTGCCACCAGCAGAGAGGCGGGACAGGGTACCGGGGAGCTGTTTTTT; CDR3 protein: CATSREAGQGTGELFF
D gene: .; V gene: TRBV18; J gene: TRBJ2-5; clone size: .; CDR3 DNA: TGTGCCAGCTCACCAGAGGTAGCGGAAGAGACCCAGTACTTC; CDR3 protein: CASSPEVAEETQYF
D gene: TRBD2; V gene: TRBV9; J gene: TRBJ2-1; clone size: .; CDR3 DNA: TGTGCCAGCAGCCCCCCCCTAGCGGGAGTAGGCAATGAGCAGTTCTTC; CDR3 protein: CASSPPLAGVGNEQFF
D gene: .; V gene: TRBV27; J gene: TRBJ2-7; clone size: few; CDR3 DNA: TGTGCCAGCAGTTCAGCTGGGTCGGGCGTCTACGAGCAGTACTTC; CDR3 protein: CASSSAGSGVYEQYF
D gene: .; V gene: TRBV5-4; J gene: TRBJ1-1; clone size: .; CDR3 DNA: TGTGCCAGCAGCTTGGTGGGGGCAGGAGCTTTCTTT; CDR3 protein: CASSLVGAGAFF
D gene: .; V gene: TRBV11-2; J gene: TRBJ2-1; clone size: .; CDR3 DNA: TGTGCCAGCAGCCCTTCAGACAGGAGCATTCCTTACAATGAGCAGTTCTTC; CDR3 protein: CASSPSDRSIPYNEQFF
D gene: .; V gene: TRBV7-3; J gene: TRBJ1-1; clone size: .; CDR3 DNA: TGTGCCAGCAGCTTGGAAGGGACGAACACTGAAGCTTTCTTT; CDR3 protein: CASSLEGTNTEAFF
D gene: TRBD2; V gene: TRBV4-1; J gene: TRBJ2-1; clone size: .; CDR3 DNA: TGCGCCAGCAGCCAAGATTTGCGGGAGGGCCTGGGAAATGAGCAGTTCTTC; CDR3 protein: CASSQDLREGLGNEQFF
D gene: TRBD2; V gene: TRBV27; J gene: TRBJ2-5; clone size: .; CDR3 DNA: TGTGCCAGCAGTTACCTGGGGGGGCAAGAGACCCAGTACTTC; CDR3 protein: CASSYLGGQETQYF
D gene: TRBD1; V gene: TRBV7-2; J gene: TRBJ2-3; clone size: .; CDR3 DNA: TGTGCCAGCAGCCCGACAGGGGGTAGAGATACGCAGTATTTT; CDR3 protein: CASSPTGGRDTQYF
D gene: TRBD2; V gene: TRBV5-4; J gene: TRBJ2-1; clone size: .; CDR3 DNA: TGTGCCAGCAGCCCCGGACTAGCGGGAAGACTATCCTACAATGAGCAGTTCTTC; CDR3 protein: CASSPGLAGRLSYNEQFF
D gene: .; V gene: TRBV4-1; J gene: TRBJ1-5; clone size: few; CDR3 DNA: TGCGCCAGCAGCCAATTCCTTGGAGGCAATCAGCCCCAGCATTTT; CDR3 protein: CASSQFLGGNQPQHF
D gene: TRBD1; V gene: TRBV29-1; J gene: TRBJ2-1; clone size: .; CDR3 DNA: TGCAGCGGCCTATCGGGACAGGTTGAGCAGTTCTTC; CDR3 protein: CSGLSGQVEQFF
D gene: TRBD2; V gene: TRBV9; J gene: TRBJ2-3; clone size: .; CDR3 DNA: TGTGCCAGCAGCGAGCCGACCGGGACTAGGGGTTTCCCTCTTTCCACAGATACGCAGTATTTT; CDR3 protein: CASSEPTGTRGFPLSTDTQYF
D gene: .; V gene: TRBV21-1; J gene: TRBJ2-7; clone size: .; CDR3 DNA: TGTGCCAGCAGCAAAGAGTCTCATAGGGGGGCCTACGAGCAGTACTTC; CDR3 protein: CASSKESHRGAYEQYF